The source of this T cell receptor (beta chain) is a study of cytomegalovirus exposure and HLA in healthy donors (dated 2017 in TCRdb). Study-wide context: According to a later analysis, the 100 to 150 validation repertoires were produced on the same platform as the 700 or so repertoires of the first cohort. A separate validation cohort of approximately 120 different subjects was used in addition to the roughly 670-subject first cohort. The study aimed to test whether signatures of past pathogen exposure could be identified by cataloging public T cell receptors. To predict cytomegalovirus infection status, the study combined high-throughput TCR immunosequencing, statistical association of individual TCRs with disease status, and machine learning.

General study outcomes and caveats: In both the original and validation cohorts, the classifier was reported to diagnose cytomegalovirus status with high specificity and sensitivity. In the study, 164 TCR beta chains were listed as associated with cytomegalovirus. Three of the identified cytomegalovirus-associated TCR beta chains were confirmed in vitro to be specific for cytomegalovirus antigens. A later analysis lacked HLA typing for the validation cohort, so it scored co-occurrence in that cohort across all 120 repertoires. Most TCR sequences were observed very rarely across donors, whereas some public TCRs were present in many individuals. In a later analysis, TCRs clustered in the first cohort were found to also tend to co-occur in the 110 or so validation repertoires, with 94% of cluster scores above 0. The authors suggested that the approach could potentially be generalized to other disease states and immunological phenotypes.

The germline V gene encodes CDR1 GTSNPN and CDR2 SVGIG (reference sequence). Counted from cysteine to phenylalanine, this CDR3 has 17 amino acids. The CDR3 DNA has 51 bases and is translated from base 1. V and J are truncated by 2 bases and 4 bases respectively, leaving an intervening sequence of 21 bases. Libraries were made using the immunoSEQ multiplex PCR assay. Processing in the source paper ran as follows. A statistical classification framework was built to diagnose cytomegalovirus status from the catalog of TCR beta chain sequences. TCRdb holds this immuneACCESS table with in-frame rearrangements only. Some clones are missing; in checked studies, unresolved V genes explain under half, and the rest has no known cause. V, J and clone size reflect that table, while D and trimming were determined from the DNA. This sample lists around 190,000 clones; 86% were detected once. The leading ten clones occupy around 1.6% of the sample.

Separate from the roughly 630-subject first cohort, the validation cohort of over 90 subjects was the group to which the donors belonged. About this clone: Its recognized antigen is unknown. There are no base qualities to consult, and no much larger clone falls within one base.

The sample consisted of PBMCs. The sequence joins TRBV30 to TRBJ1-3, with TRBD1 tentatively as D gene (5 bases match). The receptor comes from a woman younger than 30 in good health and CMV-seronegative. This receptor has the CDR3 CAWSPPGGGIGGNTIYF. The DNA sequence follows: TGTGCCTGGAGTCCACCGGGTGGGGGGATTGGAGGAAACACCATATATTTT. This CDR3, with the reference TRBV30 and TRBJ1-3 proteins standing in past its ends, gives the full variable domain SQTIHQWPATLVQPVGSPLSLECTVEGTSNPNLYWYRQAAGRGLQLLFYSVGIGQISSEVPQNLSASRPQDRQFILSSKKLLLSDSGFYLCAWSPPGGGIGGNTIYFGEGSWLTVV.